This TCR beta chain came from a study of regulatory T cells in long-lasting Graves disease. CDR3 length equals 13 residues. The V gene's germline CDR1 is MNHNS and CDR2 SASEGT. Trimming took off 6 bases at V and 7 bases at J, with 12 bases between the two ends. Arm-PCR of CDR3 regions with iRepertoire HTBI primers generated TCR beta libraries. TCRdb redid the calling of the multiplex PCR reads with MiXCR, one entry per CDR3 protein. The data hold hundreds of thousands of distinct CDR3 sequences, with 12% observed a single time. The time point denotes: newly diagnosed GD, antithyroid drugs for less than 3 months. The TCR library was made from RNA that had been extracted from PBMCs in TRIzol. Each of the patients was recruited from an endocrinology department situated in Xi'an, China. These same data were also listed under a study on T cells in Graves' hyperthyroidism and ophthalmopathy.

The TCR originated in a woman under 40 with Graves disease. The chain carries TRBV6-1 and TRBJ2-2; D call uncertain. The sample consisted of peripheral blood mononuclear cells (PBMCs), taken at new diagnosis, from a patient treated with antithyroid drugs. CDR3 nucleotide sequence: TGTGCCAGCAGACTAAACACGGTCGGGGAGCTGTTTTTT. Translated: CASRLNTVGELFF.